The 14 T cell receptor beta chains listed next were all sequenced from one sample in a study of CD8+CD57+ T cells in acquired aplastic anemia. Genomic DNA templated the TCR beta VDJ and CDR3 profiling. TCRdb independently ran MiXCR on the reads; one entry per CDR3 protein. The sample has some 68,000 distinct CDR3 sequences; roughly 50% are singletons. The sample taken for sequencing was sorted CD4+, CD8+, or CD8+CD57+ T cells (not recorded which) from PBMCs. Receptor source: a human donor in good health, serving as a control.

The chain joins TRBV10-3 to TRBJ2-7; the D call may be TRBD1 or TRBD2 (5 bases each). The V gene's germline CDR1 is ENHRY and CDR2 SYGVKD. Trimming removed 2 bases from V and 3 bases from J, with 20 bases in between. This CDR3 comprises 17 residues. CDR3 sequence reads: CAISETRGAGNDYEQYF. The CDR3 DNA is TGTGCCATCAGTGAGACTAGAGGGGCAGGCAACGACTACGAGCAGTACTTC.

J is TRBJ1-5 and V is TRBV7-6; no firm D call. The germline V gene encodes CDR1 SGHVS and CDR2 FNYEAQ. The V end was cut by 5 bases, the J end by 5 bases, with 10 bases between. This CDR3 has 13 amino acids. This CDR3 is CASSPRVDQPQHF. Written as DNA, the CDR3 is TGTGCCAGCAGCCCCCGGGTTGATCAGCCCCAGCATTTT.

There are many counts of this clonotype. V is TRBV12-3 or TRBV12-4 and J is TRBJ1-5; D gene unclear. The CDR3 is 16 amino acids. V lost 3 bases, J lost 3 bases, and 15 bases lay in between. The CDR3 reads CASSLGNPTPNQPQHF. CDR3 nucleotide sequence: TGTGCCAGCAGTTTGGGCAACCCTACCCCCAATCAGCCCCAGCATTTT.

In this sample, this clonotype turned up a few times. The chain uses TRBV19 and TRBJ1-5; no clear D gene. From germline, CDR1 is LNHDA and CDR2 SQIVND (reference sequence). Trimming removed 3 bases from V and 0 bases from J, with 6 bases in between. CDR3 length: 14 amino acids. The CDR3 DNA is TGTGCCAGTAGTATGGAGAATAGCAATCAGCCCCAGCATTTT. Its translation is CASSMENSNQPQHF.

In nucleotides, the CDR3 is TGTGCCAGCAGCTTAGGGAGGGTCCCCTCTGGGGCCAACGTCCTGACTTTC. Protein: CASSLGRVPSGANVLTF. The rearrangement joins TRBV5-4 to TRBJ2-6, with TRBD2 matching over 7 bases. V shed 2 bases and J 0 bases; nucleotides not matched to a gene: 5. The V gene's germline CDR1 is SGHNT and CDR2 YYREEE (reference sequence). The CDR3 totals 17 residues. Full variable domain (missing parts from reference TRBV5-4 and TRBJ2-6): ETGVTQSPTHLIKTRGQQVTLRCSSQSGHNTVSWYQQALGQGPQFIFQYYREEENGRGNFPPRFSGLQFPNYSSELNVNALELDDSALYLCASSLGRVPSGANVLTFGAGSRLTVL.

The V and J genes are TRBV19 and TRBJ1-5; D remains unclear. The V end was cut by 10 bases, the J end by 0 bases, with 10 bases between. This CDR3 has 13 residues. Germline CDR1 reads LNHDA; CDR2 reads SQIVND (reference sequence). CDR3 residues: CATWGYSNQPQHF. The CDR3 region has the DNA TGTGCCACCTGGGGATATAGCAATCAGCCCCAGCATTTT.

This clonotype was observed many times. The CDR3 DNA is TGTGCCAGCAGCTTAACAGATATGAACACTGAAGCTTTCTTT. Translating it yields CASSLTDMNTEAFF. This chain joins TRBV7-9 and TRBJ1-1; D uncertain. Germline CDR1 reads SEHNR; CDR2 reads FQNEAQ (reference sequence). Trimming stripped 2 bases from V and 0 bases from J, with 7 bases between. The CDR3 extends over 14 amino acids.

The sample holds many counts of this clonotype. The junction differs from germline at one of its ends, possibly a read error. The V and J genes are TRBV10-3 and TRBJ1-2; weak D call: TRBD1 (6 bases). The CDR3 runs to 14 residues. Germline V gene lookup returns CDR1 ENHRY and CDR2 SYGVKD. The CDR3 nucleotides read TGTGCCATCAGCGAGTGGGGGGGCTGGTATGGCTACACCTTC. Translation: CAISEWGGWYGYTF.

This clonotype was seen many times. V gene TRBV5-1 combines with J gene TRBJ2-7, with D possibly being TRBD2 (6 bases). Germline CDR1 SGHRS, CDR2 YFSETQ. The CDR3 sequence is 13 residues long. V gave up 1 base and J gave up 7 bases, with 12 bases separating them. CDR3 bases: TGCGCCAGCAGCTTGTTTCGCGGGAAGGAGCAGTACTTC. It codes for CASSLFRGKEQYF.

As to this clonotype: Compared with germline, one end of the junction differs, possibly owing to a read error. The V call is TRBV15, the J call TRBJ2-1; TRBD1 agrees at 8 bases. CDR1 is LNHNV, CDR2 YYDKDF, per germline (reference sequence). CDR3 size: 15 residues. This CDR3 is CASSQRTGPANEQFF. The DNA of the CDR3 is TGTGCCAGCAGCCAAAGGACAGGGCCCGCCAATGAGCAGTTCTTC.

V usage is TRBV2 and J usage is TRBJ2-3; a possible D gene is TRBD1 (6 bases). V was shortened by 6 bases and J by 7 bases, with 17 bases between the two germline ends. Looked up from germline, CDR1 is SNHLY and CDR2 is FYNNEI. The CDR3 has 14 amino acids. For the CDR3, the DNA is TGTGCCAGCAGACCGGGAACCAGGGGATATACGCAGTATTTT. The encoded protein is CASRPGTRGYTQYF.

The V and J genes are TRBV7-2 and TRBJ2-7, with D unresolved. CDR1 and CDR2 from the germline V gene are SGHTA and FQGNSA. The CDR3 is 13 amino acids. Trimming took 4 bases from V and 0 from J, leaving 7 bases between them. CDR3 residues: CASSYTRSYEQYF. CDR3 DNA sequence: TGTGCCAGCAGCTACACCCGCTCCTACGAGCAGTACTTC.

The gene calls are TRBV19 and TRBJ1-5; 8 bases fit TRBD1. J gave up 6 bases and V 7 bases, and 11 bases lay outside the gene matches. CDR3 length equals 15 residues. The germline CDR1 and CDR2 sequences are LNHDA and SQIVND (reference sequence). The CDR3 DNA sequence: TGTGCCAGTACCAGACCTGGGACAGGCGGTCAGCCCCAGCATTTT. As protein: CASTRPGTGGQPQHF.

The V call is TRBV7-2, the J call TRBJ2-7; no reliable D call. CDR1 and CDR2 (germline): SGHTA, FQGNSA. This CDR3 comprises 12 residues. V dropped 5 bases and J dropped 0 bases, with 5 bases sitting between them. In DNA, the CDR3 is TGTGCCAGCAGCACCTACTCCTACGAGCAGTACTTC. Its translation is CASSTYSYEQYF. Full variable domain (missing parts from reference TRBV7-2 and TRBJ2-7): GAGVSQSPSNKVTEKGKDVELRCDPISGHTALYWYRQSLGQGLEFLIYFQGNSAPDKSGLPSDRFSAERTGGSVSTLTIQRTQQEDSAVYLCASSTYSYEQYFGPGTRLTVT.